This is a list of T cell receptor beta chains from one sample in a study of blood T cell repertoires in COVID-19. Some clones are missing from TCRdb's copy, which holds only in-frame ones; the method was immunoSEQ multiplex PCR. The sample lists under 200,000 clones, over 80% occurring once. Material: PBMCs or T cells enriched from blood (not recorded which). The receptors originated from a woman between 25 and 40 years old who had been exposed to COVID-19. The CDR3 runs from the conserved cysteine through the conserved F or W.

V gene	J gene	CDR3 protein
TRBV19	TRBJ2-5	CASSIEGAPTPGTQYF
TRBV7-2	TRBJ2-7	CASSSRGTGVAYEQYF
TRBV19	TRBJ1-5	CASSIASNQPQHF
TRBV10-3	TRBJ1-1	CAISEVSGGTEAFF
TRBV5-1	TRBJ2-3	CASSLEAGGGTDTQYF
TRBV24-1	TRBJ1-1	CATSDWQTALNEAFF
TRBV7-9	TRBJ1-3	CASSLPVTGNTIYF
TRBV27	TRBJ1-3	CASRAGQLFGNTIYF
TRBV19	TRBJ2-7	CASTHKGSHEQYF
TRBV18	TRBJ2-7	CASSPGPGSYEQYF
TRBV4-1	TRBJ2-3	CASSYRTSGGAVDTQYF
TRBV10-1	TRBJ2-3	CASSDGDSTDTQYF
TRBV4-1	TRBJ2-7	CASSLGQGAQEQYF
TRBV18	TRBJ1-2	CASSPAGGQGANGYTF
TRBV19	TRBJ1-1	CASSIVGQTNTEAFF